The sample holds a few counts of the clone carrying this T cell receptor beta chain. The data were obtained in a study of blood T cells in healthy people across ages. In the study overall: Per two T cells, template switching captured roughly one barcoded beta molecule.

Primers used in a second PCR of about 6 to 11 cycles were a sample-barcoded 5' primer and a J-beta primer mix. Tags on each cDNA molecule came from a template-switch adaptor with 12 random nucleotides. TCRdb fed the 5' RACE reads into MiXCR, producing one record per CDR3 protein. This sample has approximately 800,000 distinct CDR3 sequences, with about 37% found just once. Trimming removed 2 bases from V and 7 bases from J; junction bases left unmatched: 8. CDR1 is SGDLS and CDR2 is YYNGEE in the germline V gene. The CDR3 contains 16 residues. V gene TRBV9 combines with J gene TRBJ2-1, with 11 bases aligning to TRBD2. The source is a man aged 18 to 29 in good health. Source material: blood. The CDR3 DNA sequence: TGTGCCAGCAGCGTGTCCCCTAGCGGGGGGCAAAATGAGCAGTTCTTC. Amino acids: CASSVSPSGGQNEQFF.